The 11 T cell receptor beta chains given below trace back to one sample, sequenced in a study of tumor-infiltrating lymphocytes in primary liver carcinoma. Unsorted whole blood yielded the blood RNA, and germline DNA was also extracted. A constant-region primer primed TCR beta cDNA synthesis from around 500 ng of total RNA. For TCR beta, libraries were produced by three nested multiplex PCR rounds using slightly modified ARM-PCR. Amplification in the first two PCR rounds was performed using TRBV1-TRBV30 forward primers and a C-beta reverse primer for about 10 cycles each. From the multiplex PCR reads, TCRdb called clonotypes with MiXCR, one entry per CDR3 protein. The sample includes just over 300,000 distinct CDR3 sequences, 50% to 75% of them seen just once. The sequenced sample consisted of peripheral blood. The receptors were sampled from a woman between 25 and 40 years old with primary liver carcinoma and hepatitis B virus infection.

On this clonotype itself: A clone one base away is much larger, so this may be a read error. The CDR3 DNA is TGTGCCAGCAGTCGGAGCGGTGGGGCCAGCTCCTACAATGAGCAGTTCTTC. Protein product: CASSRSGGASSYNEQFF. The gene calls are TRBV6-6 and TRBJ2-1, with D tentatively TRBD1 or TRBD2 (5 bases each). The germline V gene has CDR1 MNHNY and CDR2 SVGAGI (reference sequence). CDR3 length: 17 residues. V shed 5 bases and J shed 0 bases, with 17 bases lying between them.

Note on this clonotype: A junction end diverges from the germline sequence, so it may reflect a read error. This chain joins TRBV6-1 and TRBJ2-1; a possible D gene is TRBD2 (5 bases). This CDR3 comprises 15 residues. Germline CDR1 MNHNS, CDR2 SASEGT. The CDR3 sequence is CASSVLPYGRDEHFF. CDR3 nucleotide sequence: TGTGCCAGCAGTGTACTCCCGTACGGCCGGGATGAGCATTTCTTC.

Concerning this clonotype: A junction end diverges from the germline sequence, so it may reflect a read error. This CDR3 reads CASSAGQLDYQSQHF. CDR3 in DNA: TGTGCCAGCAGTGCGGGACAGCTCGACTATCAGTCCCAGCATTTT. The rearrangement uses TRBV11-2 and TRBJ1-5, with 7 bases that match TRBD1. The CDR3 is 15 residues long. The germline V gene encodes CDR1 SGHAT and CDR2 FQNNGV.

This clonotype was seen many times. The chain combines TRBV29-1 with TRBJ1-3; D is ambiguous. Looked up from germline, CDR1 is SQVTM and CDR2 is ANQGSEA. The CDR3 totals 12 residues. Trimming stripped 6 bases from V and 6 bases from J, with 12 bases between. DNA for the CDR3: TGCAGCGTCCGGAGCCGGTTAAACACCATATATTTT. This codes for CSVRSRLNTIYF.

With regard to this clonotype: A junction boundary mismatches the germline segment, possibly from a read error. The J gene is TRBJ2-6, the V gene TRBV12-3 or TRBV12-4, with D unclear. This CDR3 comprises 14 residues. As DNA, the CDR3 is TGTGCCAGCAGTTGGGGATCTGGGACCAACGTCCTGACTTTC. The encoded protein is CASSWGSGTNVLTF.

The sample holds a few counts of this clonotype. The chain is built from TRBV4-1 and TRBJ2-7; no definite D call. Germline lookup yields CDR1 MGHRA and CDR2 YSYEKL. The CDR3 is 15 amino acids. Trimming stripped 0 bases from V and 1 base from J, with 10 bases between. The CDR3 DNA is TGCGCCAGCAGCCAAGAGCCCGGTAGTTCCTACGAGCAGTACTTC. Amino acids: CASSQEPGSSYEQYF.

V gene TRBV6-1 combines with J gene TRBJ2-1, with TRBD1 matching 11 bases. Germline values: CDR1 MNHNS, CDR2 SASEGT. V gave up 6 bases and J gave up 16 bases; unmatched junction bases: 17. The CDR3 covers 15 residues. DNA for the CDR3: TGTGCCAGCAGGGCCGGGACAGGGGGGCCCAATGGGCATTTCTTC. Translated, it gives CASRAGTGGPNGHFF.

The chain couples TRBV12-5 to TRBJ1-5; tentatively, D is TRBD1 (6 bases). Germline V lookup: CDR1 LGHNT, CDR2 FRNRAP. V lost 6 bases and J lost 9, with 24 bases in between. This CDR3 spans 16 amino acids. DNA for the CDR3: TGTGCTAGTGGAGGGGGGGCTCCGACCGGGGGTCGGCCCCAGCATTTT. This gives the protein CASGGGAPTGGRPQHF.

Remarks on this clonotype: This sequence may be a read error, since a much larger clone differs from it by one base. It is likely a read error, because the conserved phenylalanine at the end of the CDR3 is missing. This chain connects TRBV6-6 to TRBJ2-5; D is uncertain. There are 14 residues in the CDR3. V was trimmed by 6 bases and J by 7 bases, leaving 18 bases between them. Germline CDR1 and CDR2: MNHNY and SVGAGI (reference sequence). The CDR3 spells CASSDTAPRGTQYL. Written as DNA, the CDR3 is TGTGCCAGCAGCGACACGGCACCCCGTGGGACCCAGTACTTA.

As to this clonotype: A junction end diverges from the germline sequence, so it may reflect a read error. The rearrangement uses TRBV29-1 and TRBJ2-7; 7 bases are shared with TRBD1. This CDR3 is built from 12 residues. The V gene's germline CDR1 is SQVTM and CDR2 ANQGSEA. The CDR3 bases are TGCAGCGTCCGACAGGGTAGGAACGAGCAGTGCTTC. It translates to CSVRQGRNEQCF.

The chain carries TRBV12-3 or TRBV12-4 and TRBJ2-7, with TRBD2 identical over 11 bases. CDR3 length: 14 amino acids. J gave up 7 bases and V 6 bases, and 8 bases lay outside the gene matches. The CDR3: CASRGTSGGREQYF. The CDR3 DNA reads TGTGCCAGCAGGGGGACTAGCGGAGGACGGGAGCAGTACTTC.